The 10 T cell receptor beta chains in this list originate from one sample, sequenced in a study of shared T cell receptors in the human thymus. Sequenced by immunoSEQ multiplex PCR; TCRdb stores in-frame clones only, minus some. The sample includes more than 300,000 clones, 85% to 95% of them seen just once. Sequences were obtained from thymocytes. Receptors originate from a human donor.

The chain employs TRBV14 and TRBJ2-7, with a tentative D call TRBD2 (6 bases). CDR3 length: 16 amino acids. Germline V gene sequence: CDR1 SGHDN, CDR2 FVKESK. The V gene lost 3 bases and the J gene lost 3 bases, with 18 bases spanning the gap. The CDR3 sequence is CASSHSGPEGFYEQYF. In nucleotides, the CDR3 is TGTGCCAGCAGCCACTCGGGACCGGAGGGTTTCTACGAGCAGTACTTC.

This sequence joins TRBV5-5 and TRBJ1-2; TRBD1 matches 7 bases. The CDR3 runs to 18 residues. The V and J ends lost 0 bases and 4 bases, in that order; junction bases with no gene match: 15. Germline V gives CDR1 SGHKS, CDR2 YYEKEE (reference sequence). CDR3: CASSLEPPRQGGSYGYTF. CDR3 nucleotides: TGTGCCAGCAGCTTGGAGCCGCCCAGACAGGGCGGGAGCTATGGCTACACCTTC.

The CDR3 reads CASSSQKRDRGSADTQYF. The CDR3 coding sequence is TGCGCCAGCAGCTCTCAGAAACGGGACAGGGGATCGGCAGATACGCAGTATTTT. V is TRBV5-1 and J is TRBJ2-3, with 10 nucleotides matching TRBD1. The CDR3 has 18 residues. Per germline, CDR1 SGHRS and CDR2 YFSETQ. Trimming took 3 bases from V and 4 from J; bases not matched to a gene: 14.

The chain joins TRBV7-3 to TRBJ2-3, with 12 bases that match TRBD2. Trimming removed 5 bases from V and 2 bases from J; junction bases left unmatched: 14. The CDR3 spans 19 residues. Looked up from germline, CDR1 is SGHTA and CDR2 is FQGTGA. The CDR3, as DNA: TGTGCCAGCAGCGCCCAACCCCGACTAGCGGGAGACCACACAGATACGCAGTATTTT. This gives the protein CASSAQPRLAGDHTDTQYF.

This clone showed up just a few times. The CDR3 nucleotides are TGTGCCAGCAGCCAACCAACAGGGGTCGGGAACACTGAAGCTTTCTTT. Protein product: CASSQPTGVGNTEAFF. The genes are TRBV14 and TRBJ1-1, with 7 bases aligning to TRBD1. V shed 2 bases, J shed 1 base, and the junction held 7 bases outside the gene matches. The germline V gene has CDR1 SGHDN and CDR2 FVKESK. The CDR3 is made up of 16 amino acids.

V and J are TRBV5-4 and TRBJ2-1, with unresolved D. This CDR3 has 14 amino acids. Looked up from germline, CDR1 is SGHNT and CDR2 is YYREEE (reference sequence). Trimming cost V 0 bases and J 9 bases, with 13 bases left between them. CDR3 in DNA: TGTGCCAGCAGCTTGGTACCCGAACCAAGTGAGCAGTTCTTC. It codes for CASSLVPEPSEQFF.

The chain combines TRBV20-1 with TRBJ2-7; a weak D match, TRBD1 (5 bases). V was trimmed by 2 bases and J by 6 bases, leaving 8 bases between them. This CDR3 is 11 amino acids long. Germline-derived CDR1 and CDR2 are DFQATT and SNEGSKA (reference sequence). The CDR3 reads CSARRGTEQYF. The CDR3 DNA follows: TGCAGTGCTAGAAGGGGAACCGAGCAGTACTTC.

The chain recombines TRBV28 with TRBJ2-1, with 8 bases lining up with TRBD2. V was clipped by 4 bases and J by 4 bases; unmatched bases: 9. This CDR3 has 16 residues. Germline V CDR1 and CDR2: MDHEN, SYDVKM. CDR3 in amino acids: CASSCPAGELYNEQFF. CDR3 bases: TGTGCCAGCAGTTGCCCAGCGGGGGAACTTTACAATGAGCAGTTCTTC.

CDR3 region: CATSRGGASYNEQFF. CDR3 DNA sequence: TGTGCCACCAGCAGAGGAGGGGCCTCCTACAATGAGCAGTTCTTC. This chain connects TRBV15 to TRBJ2-1; D may correspond to TRBD1 or TRBD2 (5 bases each). The CDR3 has 15 residues. Per the germline V gene, CDR1 is LNHNV and CDR2 is YYDKDF (reference sequence). V lost 1 base and J lost 0, with 7 bases in between.

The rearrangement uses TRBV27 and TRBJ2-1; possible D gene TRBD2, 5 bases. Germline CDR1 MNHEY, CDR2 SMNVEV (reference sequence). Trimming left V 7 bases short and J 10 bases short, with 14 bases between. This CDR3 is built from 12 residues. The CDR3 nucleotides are TGTGCCAGCAAGCGGAAGGATCGCGAGCAGTTCTTC. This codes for CASKRKDREQFF.